This record covers a single T cell receptor beta chain. This record comes from a study of blood T cell repertoires in COVID-19. The overall study: Two negative PCRs, clearance, or symptom resolution had been documented for recovered Cohort 3 donors. In each case, the material was cDNA or gDNA derived from T cells, B-cell-depleted T cells, or PBMCs.

In the authors' methods: Reference gene primers were amplified, and this amplification served to estimate nucleated cell counts. The protocol was immunoSEQ multiplex PCR, while the TCRdb copy is restricted to in-frame clones and leaves out a portion. The V and J calls and clone size were taken over from that table, and D and trimming were inferred from the DNA. The table records roughly 140,000 clones, about 87% of them present only once. CDR3 size: 14 residues. V was cut by 6 bases and J by 0 bases, with 9 bases left in between. The V gene's germline CDR1 is SGHRS and CDR2 YFSETQ. The TCR originated in a man in his fifties or sixties in a cohort exposed to, infected with or recovered from COVID-19 (not recorded which). V gene TRBV5-1 combines with J gene TRBJ2-2; no reliable D call. The sequenced material came from PBMCs or T cells enriched from blood (not recorded which). For the CDR3, the DNA is TGCGCCAGCAAGCAAACGTCGAACACCGGGGAGCTGTTTTTT. Translated: CASKQTSNTGELFF.